This T cell receptor beta chain was recorded in a study of blood T cell repertoires in COVID-19. Study as a whole: T cells, B-cell-depleted T cells, or PBMCs supplied cDNA or gDNA.

Original data processing: Using reference gene primer amplification, nucleated cell counts were estimated. Profiling relied on immunoSEQ multiplex PCR, and the TCRdb table lists in-frame clones only, not all of them. The D gene and trimming were derived from the DNA, and the V and J assignments and clone size from that table. This sample yields 210,000 or so clones, of which 65% to 85% are seen a single time; 4.3% belongs to the top ten. CDR1 is MNHNY, CDR2 SVGAGI, per germline (reference sequence). The CDR3 is made up of 16 amino acids. V lost 0 bases, J lost 6 bases, and 15 bases lay in between. This clonotype was obtained from a man younger than 45 with acute COVID-19. Sequenced sample: PBMCs or T cells enriched from blood (not recorded which). The chain uses TRBV6-6 and TRBJ2-1; D unclear. CDR3 in amino acids: CASSYSGPHRFNEQFF. CDR3 bases: TGTGCCAGCAGTTACTCGGGCCCACACCGGTTCAATGAGCAGTTCTTC.